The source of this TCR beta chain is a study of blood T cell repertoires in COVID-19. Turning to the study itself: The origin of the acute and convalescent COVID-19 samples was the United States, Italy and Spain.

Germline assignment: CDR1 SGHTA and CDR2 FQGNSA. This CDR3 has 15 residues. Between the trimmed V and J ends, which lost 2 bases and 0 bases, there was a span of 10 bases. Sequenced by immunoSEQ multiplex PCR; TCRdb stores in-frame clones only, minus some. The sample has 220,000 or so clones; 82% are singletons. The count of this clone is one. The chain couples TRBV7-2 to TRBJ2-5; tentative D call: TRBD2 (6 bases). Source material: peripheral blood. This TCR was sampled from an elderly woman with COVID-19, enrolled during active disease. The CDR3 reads CASSLIWGDQETQYF. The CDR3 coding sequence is TGTGCCAGCAGCTTAATCTGGGGGGACCAAGAGACCCAGTACTTC.